This T cell receptor beta chain originates from a study of cytomegalovirus exposure and HLA in healthy donors. The table came from immunoSEQ multiplex PCR; TCRdb's copy has only in-frame clones and leaves some out. Of 59,000 or so clones listed, about 88% are singletons. The trim removed 8 bases at V and 0 bases at J, leaving 8 bases unmatched. The CDR3 totals 15 residues. Germline CDR1 reads MDHEN; CDR2 reads SYDVKM. The V call is TRBV28, the J call TRBJ1-1, with TRBD1 identical over 8 bases. Input material: PBMCs. The receptor's source is a woman aged 18-30 years in good health and CMV-seronegative. CDR3 sequence (DNA): TGTGCCAGCTCTCCGGGACAGGTTATGAACACTGAAGCTTTCTTT. This sequence encodes CASSPGQVMNTEAFF.